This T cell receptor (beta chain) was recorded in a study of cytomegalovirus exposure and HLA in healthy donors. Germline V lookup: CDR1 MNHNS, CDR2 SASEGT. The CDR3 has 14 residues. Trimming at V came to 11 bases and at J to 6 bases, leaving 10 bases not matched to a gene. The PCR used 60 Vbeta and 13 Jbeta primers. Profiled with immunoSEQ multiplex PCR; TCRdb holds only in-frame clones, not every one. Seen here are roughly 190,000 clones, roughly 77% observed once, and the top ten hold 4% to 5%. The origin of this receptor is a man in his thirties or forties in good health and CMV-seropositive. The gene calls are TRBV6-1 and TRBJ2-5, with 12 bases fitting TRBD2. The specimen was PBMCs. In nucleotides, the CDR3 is TGTGCCGCCCGGACTAGCGGGGCGGGGAAGACCCAGTACTTC. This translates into CAARTSGAGKTQYF.